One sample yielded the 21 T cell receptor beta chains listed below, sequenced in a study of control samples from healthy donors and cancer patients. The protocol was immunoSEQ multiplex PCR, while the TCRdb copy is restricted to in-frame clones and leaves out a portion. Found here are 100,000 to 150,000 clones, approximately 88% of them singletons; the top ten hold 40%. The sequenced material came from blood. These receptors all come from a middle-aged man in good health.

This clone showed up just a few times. CDR3 loop: CASSILTQPWDSYNEQFF. CDR3 in DNA: TGTGCCAGTAGTATCCTAACCCAACCATGGGACTCCTACAATGAGCAGTTCTTC. The chain recombines TRBV19 with TRBJ2-1, with D uncertain. The CDR3 spans 18 residues. V gave up 3 bases and J gave up 0 bases, with 18 bases separating them. The germline gives CDR1 LNHDA, CDR2 SQIVND (reference sequence). The entire variable domain, with the rest obtained from reference TRBV19 and TRBJ2-1, is as follows: DGGITQSPKYLFRKEGQNVTLSCEQNLNHDAMYWYRQDPGQGLRLIYYSQIVNDFQKGDIAEGYSVSREKKESFPLTVTSAQKNPTAFYLCASSILTQPWDSYNEQFFGPGTRLTVL.

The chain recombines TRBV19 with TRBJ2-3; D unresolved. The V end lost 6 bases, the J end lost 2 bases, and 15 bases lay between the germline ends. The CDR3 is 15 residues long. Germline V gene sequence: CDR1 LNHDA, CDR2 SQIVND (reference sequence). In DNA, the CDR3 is TGTGCCAGTAGCCGGACCGAATCCTTCACAGATACGCAGTATTTT. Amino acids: CASSRTESFTDTQYF.

The CDR3, as DNA: TGTGCCAGCAGCTTGATTGGGACAGGGTTCGGGGAGCTGTTTTTT. Protein sequence: CASSLIGTGFGELFF. The V call is TRBV5-6, the J call TRBJ2-2; TRBD1 agrees at 9 bases. The CDR3 runs to 15 residues. CDR1 is SGHDT and CDR2 is YYEEEE in the germline V gene. The V segment lost 1 base and the J segment 7 bases; nucleotides outside the gene matches: 5.

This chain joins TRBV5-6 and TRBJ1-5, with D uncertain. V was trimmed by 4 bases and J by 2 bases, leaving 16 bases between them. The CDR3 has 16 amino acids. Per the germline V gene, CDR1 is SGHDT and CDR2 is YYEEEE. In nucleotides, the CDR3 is TGTGCCAGCAGCCATTCGCGGATTTGGGGCAATCAGCCCCAGCATTTT. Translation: CASSHSRIWGNQPQHF. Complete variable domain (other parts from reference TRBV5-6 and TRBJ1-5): DAGVTQSPTHLIKTRGQQVTLRCSPKSGHDTVSWYQQALGQGPQFIFQYYEEEERQRGNFPDRFSGHQFPNYSSELNVNALLLGDSALYLCASSHSRIWGNQPQHFGDGTRLSIL.

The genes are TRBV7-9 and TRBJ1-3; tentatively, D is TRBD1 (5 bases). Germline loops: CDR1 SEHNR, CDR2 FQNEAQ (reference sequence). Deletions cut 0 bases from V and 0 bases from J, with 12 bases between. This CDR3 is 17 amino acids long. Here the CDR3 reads CASSLAPGRISGNTIYF. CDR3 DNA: TGTGCCAGCAGCTTAGCCCCGGGACGGATCTCTGGAAACACCATATATTTT.

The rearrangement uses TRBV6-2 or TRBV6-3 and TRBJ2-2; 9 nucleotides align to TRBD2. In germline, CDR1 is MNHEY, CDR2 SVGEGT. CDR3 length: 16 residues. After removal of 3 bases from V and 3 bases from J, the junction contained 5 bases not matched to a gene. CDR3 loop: CASSYSSGAHTGELFF. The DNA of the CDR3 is TGTGCCAGCAGTTATTCTAGCGGGGCCCACACCGGGGAGCTGTTTTTT.

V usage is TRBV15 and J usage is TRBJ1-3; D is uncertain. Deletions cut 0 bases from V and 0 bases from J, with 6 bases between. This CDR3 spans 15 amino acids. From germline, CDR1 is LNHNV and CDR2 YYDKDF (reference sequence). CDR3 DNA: TGTGCCACCAGCAGAGATCGAGGCTCTGGAAACACCATATATTTT. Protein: CATSRDRGSGNTIYF.

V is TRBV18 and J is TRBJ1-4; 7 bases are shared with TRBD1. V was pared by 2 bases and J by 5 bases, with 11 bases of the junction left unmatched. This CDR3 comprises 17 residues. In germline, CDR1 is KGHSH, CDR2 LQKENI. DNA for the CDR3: TGTGCCAGCTCACCAGGTTATGGAGGACAGGAAAATGAAAAACTGTTTTTT. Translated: CASSPGYGGQENEKLFF. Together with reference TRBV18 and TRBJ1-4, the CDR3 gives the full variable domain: NAGVMQNPRHLVRRRGQEARLRCSPMKGHSHVYWYRQLPEEGLKFMVYLQKENIIDESGMPKERFSAEFPKEGPSILRIQQVVRGDSAAYFCASSPGYGGQENEKLFFGSGTQLSVL.

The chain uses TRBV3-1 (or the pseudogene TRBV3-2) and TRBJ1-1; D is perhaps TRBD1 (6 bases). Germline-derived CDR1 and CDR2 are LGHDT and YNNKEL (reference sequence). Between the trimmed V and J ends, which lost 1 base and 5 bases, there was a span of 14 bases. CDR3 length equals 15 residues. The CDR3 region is CASSQVGTPGTEAFF. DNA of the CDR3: TGTGCCAGCAGCCAAGTGGGGACACCCGGAACTGAAGCTTTCTTT.

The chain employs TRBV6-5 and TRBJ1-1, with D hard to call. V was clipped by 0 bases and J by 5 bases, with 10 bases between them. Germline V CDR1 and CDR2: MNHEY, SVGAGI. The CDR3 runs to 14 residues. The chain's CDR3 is CASSYSLVPTEAFF. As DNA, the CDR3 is TGTGCCAGCAGTTACTCTCTCGTCCCGACTGAAGCTTTCTTT.

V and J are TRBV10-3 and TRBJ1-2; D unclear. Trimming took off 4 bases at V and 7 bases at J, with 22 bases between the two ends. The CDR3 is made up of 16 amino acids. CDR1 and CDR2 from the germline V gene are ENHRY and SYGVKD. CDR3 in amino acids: CAISAMGRQRKSGYTF. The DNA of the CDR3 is TGTGCCATCAGTGCCATGGGCAGACAAAGGAAGAGTGGCTACACCTTC.

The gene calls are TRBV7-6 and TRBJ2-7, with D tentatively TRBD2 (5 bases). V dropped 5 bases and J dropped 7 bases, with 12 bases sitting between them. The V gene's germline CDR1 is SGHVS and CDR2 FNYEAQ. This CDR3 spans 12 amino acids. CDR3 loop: CASSPHRGEQYF. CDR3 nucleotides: TGTGCCAGCAGCCCGCATAGAGGGGAGCAGTACTTC.

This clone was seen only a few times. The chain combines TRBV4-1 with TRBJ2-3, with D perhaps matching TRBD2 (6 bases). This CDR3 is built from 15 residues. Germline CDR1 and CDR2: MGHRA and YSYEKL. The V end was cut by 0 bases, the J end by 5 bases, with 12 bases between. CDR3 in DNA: TGCGCCAGCAGCCAAGATGGGCTAGCGAAAGATACGCAGTATTTT. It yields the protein CASSQDGLAKDTQYF.

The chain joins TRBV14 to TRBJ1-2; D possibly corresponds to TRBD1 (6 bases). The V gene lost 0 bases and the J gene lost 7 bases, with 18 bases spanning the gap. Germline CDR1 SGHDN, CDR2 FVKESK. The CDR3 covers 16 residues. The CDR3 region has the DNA TGTGCCAGCAGCCAAGATTCGGCGGGCGGGGGCCCTGGCTACACCTTC. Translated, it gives CASSQDSAGGGPGYTF.

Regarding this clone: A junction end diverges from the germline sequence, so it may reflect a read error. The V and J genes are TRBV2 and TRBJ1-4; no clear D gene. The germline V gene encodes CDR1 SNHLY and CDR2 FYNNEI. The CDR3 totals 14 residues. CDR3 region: CASSGLAGGEKLFF. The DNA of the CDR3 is TGTGCCAGCAGTGGGCTCGCGGGCGGTGAAAAATTGTTTTTT. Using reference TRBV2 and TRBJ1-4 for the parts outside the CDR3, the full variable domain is EPEVTQTPSHQVTQMGQEVILRCVPISNHLYFYWYRQILGQKVEFLVSFYNNEISEKSEIFDDQFSVERPDGSNFTLKIRSTKLEDSAMYFCASSGLAGGEKLFFGSGTQLSVL.

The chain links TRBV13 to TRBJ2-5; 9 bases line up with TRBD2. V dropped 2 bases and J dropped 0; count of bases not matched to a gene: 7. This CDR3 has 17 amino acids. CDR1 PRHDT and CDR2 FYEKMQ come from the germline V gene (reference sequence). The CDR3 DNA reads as TGTGCCAGCAGCTTATCTCTAGCGGGGCACAACCAAGAGACCCAGTACTTC. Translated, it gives CASSLSLAGHNQETQYF. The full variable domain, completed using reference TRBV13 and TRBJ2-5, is AAGVIQSPRHLIKEKRETATLKCYPIPRHDTVYWYQQGPGQDPQFLISFYEKMQSDKGSIPDRFSAQQFSDYHSELNMSSLELGDSALYFCASSLSLAGHNQETQYFGPGTRLLVL.

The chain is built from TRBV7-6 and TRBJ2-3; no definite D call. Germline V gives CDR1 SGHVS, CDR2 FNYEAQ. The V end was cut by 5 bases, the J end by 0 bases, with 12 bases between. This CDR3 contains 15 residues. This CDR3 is CASSLWTLSTDTQYF. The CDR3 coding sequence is TGTGCCAGCAGCCTCTGGACCCTAAGCACAGATACGCAGTATTTT.

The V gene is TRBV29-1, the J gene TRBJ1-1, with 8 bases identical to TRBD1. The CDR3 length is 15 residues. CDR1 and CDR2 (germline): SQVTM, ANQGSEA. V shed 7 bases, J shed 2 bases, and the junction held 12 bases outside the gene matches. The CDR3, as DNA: TGCAGCGCACAAGCCCCAGGGGGCAGAAACACTGAAGCTTTCTTT. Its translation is CSAQAPGGRNTEAFF.

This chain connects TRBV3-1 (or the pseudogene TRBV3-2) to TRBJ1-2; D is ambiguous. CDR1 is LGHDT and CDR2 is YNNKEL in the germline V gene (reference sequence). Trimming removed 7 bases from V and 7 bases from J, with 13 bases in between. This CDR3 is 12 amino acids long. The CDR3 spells CASTFGLSGYTF. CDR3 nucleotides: TGTGCCAGCACGTTCGGGCTATCTGGCTACACCTTC.

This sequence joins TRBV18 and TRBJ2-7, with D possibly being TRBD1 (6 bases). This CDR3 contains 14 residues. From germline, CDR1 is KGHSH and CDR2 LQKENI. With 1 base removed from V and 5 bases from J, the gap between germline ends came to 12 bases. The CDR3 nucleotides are TGTGCCAGCTCACCACGTCAGGGGTCCCACGAGCAGTACTTC. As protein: CASSPRQGSHEQYF.

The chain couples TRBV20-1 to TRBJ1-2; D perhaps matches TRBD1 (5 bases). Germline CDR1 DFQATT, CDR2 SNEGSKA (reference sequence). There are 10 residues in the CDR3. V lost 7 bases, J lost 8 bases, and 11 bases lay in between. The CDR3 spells CSGMGRGYTF. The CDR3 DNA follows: TGCAGTGGAATGGGGCGGGGCTACACCTTC.